The clone carrying this TCR beta chain was seen a handful of times. The sample originates from a study of blood T cells in healthy people across ages. Germline V gives CDR1 SNHLY, CDR2 FYNNEI. The V gene end was trimmed by 8 bases and the J gene end by 5 bases; junction bases not matched to a gene: 6. The CDR3 has 15 amino acids. Together with a sample-barcoded 5' primer, a J-beta primer mix was included in a second PCR lasting about 6 to 11 cycles. There were at least 2.5 million CDR3-containing paired-end reads obtained from each sample. TCRdb reprocessed the 5' RACE reads via MiXCR and lists one record per CDR3 protein. The sample includes around 400,000 distinct CDR3 sequences, over 45% of them seen just once.

This chain links TRBV2 with TRBJ2-3, with 14 nucleotides matching TRBD2. The sample taken for sequencing was blood. The TCR comes from a man between 60 and 75 years old in good health. The CDR3 here is CASSRLAGGRDTQYF. CDR3 nucleotides: TGTGCCAGCTCTAGACTAGCGGGAGGGAGAGATACGCAGTATTTT.